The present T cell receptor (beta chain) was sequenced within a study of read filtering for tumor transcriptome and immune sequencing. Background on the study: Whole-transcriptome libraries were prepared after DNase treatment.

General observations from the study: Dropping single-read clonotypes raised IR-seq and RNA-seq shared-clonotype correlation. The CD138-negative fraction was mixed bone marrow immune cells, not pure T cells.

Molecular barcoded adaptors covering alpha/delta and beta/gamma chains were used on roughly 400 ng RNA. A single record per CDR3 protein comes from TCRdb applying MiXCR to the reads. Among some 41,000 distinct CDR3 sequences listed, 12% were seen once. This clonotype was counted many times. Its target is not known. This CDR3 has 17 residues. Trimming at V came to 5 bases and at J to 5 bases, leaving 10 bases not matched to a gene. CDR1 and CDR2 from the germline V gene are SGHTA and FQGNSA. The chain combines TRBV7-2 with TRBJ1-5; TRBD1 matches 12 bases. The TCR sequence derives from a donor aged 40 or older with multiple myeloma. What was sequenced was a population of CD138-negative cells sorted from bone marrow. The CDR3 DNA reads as TGTGCCAGCAGCGCCCGGGCGGGACAGGGGGCTTATCAGCCCCAGCATTTT. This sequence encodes CASSARAGQGAYQPQHF.